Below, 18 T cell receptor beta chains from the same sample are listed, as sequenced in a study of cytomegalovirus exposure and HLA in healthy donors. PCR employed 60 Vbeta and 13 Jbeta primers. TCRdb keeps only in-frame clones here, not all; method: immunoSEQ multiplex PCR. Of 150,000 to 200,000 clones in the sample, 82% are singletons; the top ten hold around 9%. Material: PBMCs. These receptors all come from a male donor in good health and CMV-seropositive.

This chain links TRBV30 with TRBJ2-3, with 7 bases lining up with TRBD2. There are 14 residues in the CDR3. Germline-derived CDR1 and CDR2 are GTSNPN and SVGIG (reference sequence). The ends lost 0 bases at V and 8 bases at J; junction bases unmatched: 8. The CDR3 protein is CAWSVASGGSTQYF. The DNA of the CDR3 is TGTGCCTGGAGTGTAGCTAGCGGTGGAAGTACGCAGTATTTT.

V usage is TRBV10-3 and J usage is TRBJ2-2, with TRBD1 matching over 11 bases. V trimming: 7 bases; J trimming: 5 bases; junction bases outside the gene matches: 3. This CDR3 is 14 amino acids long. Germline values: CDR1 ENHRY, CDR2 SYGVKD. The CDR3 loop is CAIKGTGGTGELFF. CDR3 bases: TGTGCCATCAAAGGGACAGGGGGTACCGGGGAGCTGTTTTTT.

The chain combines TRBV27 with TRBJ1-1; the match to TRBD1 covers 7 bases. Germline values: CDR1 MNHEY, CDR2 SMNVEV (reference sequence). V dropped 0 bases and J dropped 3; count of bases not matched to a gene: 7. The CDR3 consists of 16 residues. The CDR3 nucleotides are TGTGCCAGCAGTTTATCCCCGCCGGGACAGTACACTGAAGCTTTCTTT. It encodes CASSLSPPGQYTEAFF.

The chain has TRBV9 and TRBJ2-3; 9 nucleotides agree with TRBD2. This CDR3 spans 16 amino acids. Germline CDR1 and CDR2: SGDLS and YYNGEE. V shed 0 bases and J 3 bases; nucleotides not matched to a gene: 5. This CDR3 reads CASSVVGSGRTDTQYF. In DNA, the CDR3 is TGTGCCAGCAGCGTAGTGGGTAGCGGGAGAACAGATACGCAGTATTTT.

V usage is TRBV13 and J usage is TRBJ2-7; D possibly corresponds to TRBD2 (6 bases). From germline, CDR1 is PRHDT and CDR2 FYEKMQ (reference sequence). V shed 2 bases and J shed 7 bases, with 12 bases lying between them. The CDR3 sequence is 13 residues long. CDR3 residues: CASSLNGRSEQYF. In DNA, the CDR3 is TGTGCCAGCAGCTTAAACGGGAGATCAGAGCAGTACTTC.

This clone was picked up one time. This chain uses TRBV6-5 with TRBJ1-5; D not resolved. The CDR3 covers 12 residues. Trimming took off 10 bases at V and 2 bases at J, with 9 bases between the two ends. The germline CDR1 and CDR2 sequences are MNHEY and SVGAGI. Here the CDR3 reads CAIQEGNQPQHF. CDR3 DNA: TGTGCCATCCAGGAGGGCAATCAGCCCCAGCATTTT.

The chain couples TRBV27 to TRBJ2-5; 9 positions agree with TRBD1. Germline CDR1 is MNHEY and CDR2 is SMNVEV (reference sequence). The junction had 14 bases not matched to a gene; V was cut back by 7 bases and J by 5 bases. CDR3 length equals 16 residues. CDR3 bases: TGTGCCAGCACCACAGGGGGCGGCAGGGGAGTGGAGACCCAGTACTTC. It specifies CASTTGGGRGVETQYF.

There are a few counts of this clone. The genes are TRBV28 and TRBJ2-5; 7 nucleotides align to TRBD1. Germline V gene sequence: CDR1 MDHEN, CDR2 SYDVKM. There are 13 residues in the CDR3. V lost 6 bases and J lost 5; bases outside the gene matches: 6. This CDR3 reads CASSSQGVETQYF. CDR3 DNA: TGTGCCAGCAGCAGCCAGGGGGTTGAGACCCAGTACTTC. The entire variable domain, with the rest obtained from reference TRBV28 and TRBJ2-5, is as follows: DVKVTQSSRYLVKRTGEKVFLECVQDMDHENMFWYRQDPGLGLRLIYFSYDVKMKEKGDIPEGYSVSREKKERFSLILESASTNQTSMYLCASSSQGVETQYFGPGTRLLVL.

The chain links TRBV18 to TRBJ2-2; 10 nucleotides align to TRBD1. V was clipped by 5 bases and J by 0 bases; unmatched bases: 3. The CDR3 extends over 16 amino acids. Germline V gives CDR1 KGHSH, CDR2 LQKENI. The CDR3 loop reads CASSRGTGANTGELFF. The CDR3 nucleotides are TGTGCCAGCTCAAGAGGGACAGGGGCGAACACCGGGGAGCTGTTTTTT. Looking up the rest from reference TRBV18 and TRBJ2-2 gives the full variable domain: NAGVMQNPRHLVRRRGQEARLRCSPMKGHSHVYWYRQLPEEGLKFMVYLQKENIIDESGMPKERFSAEFPKEGPSILRIQQVVRGDSAAYFCASSRGTGANTGELFFGEGSRLTVL.

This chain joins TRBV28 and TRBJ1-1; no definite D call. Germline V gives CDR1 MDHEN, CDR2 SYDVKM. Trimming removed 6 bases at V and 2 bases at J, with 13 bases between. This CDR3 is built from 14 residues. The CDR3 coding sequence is TGTGCCAGCAGCCCATTGAGAGGAAACACTGAAGCTTTCTTT. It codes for CASSPLRGNTEAFF. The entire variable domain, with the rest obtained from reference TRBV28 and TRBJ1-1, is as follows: DVKVTQSSRYLVKRTGEKVFLECVQDMDHENMFWYRQDPGLGLRLIYFSYDVKMKEKGDIPEGYSVSREKKERFSLILESASTNQTSMYLCASSPLRGNTEAFFGQGTRLTVV.

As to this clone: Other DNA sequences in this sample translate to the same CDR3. The CDR3 is CAISPGLASYNEQFF. The CDR3 nucleotides are TGTGCCATCAGCCCGGGACTAGCGAGCTACAATGAGCAGTTCTTC. This sequence joins TRBV10-3 and TRBJ2-1; TRBD2 agrees at 10 bases. Trimming at V came to 6 bases and at J to 3 bases, leaving 5 bases not matched to a gene. CDR1 ENHRY and CDR2 SYGVKD come from the germline V gene. This CDR3 comprises 15 residues.

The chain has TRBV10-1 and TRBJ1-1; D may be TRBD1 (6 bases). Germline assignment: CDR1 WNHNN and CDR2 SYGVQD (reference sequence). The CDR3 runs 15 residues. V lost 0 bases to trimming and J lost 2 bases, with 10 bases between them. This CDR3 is CASSESGTKNTEAFF. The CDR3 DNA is TGCGCCAGCAGTGAGTCCGGGACAAAAAACACTGAAGCTTTCTTT.

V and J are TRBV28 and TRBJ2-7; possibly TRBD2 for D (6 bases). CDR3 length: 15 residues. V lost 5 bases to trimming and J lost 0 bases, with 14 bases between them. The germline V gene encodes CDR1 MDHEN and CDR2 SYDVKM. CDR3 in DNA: TGTGCCAGCAGTCCGTGGGAGGCCACCTCCTACGAGCAGTACTTC. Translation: CASSPWEATSYEQYF.

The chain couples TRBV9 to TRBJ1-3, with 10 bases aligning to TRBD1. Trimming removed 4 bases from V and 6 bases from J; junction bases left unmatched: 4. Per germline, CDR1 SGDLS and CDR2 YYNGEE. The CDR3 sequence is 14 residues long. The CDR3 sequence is CASSPGTGVNTIYF. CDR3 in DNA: TGTGCCAGCAGCCCCGGGACAGGGGTAAACACCATATATTTT.

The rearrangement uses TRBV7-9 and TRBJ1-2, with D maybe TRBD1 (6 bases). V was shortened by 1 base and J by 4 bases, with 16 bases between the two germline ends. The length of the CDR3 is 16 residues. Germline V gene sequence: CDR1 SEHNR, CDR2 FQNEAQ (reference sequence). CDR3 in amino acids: CASSLGFDRSGYGYTF. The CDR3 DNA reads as TGTGCCAGCAGCTTAGGTTTCGACAGGTCCGGCTATGGCTACACCTTC.

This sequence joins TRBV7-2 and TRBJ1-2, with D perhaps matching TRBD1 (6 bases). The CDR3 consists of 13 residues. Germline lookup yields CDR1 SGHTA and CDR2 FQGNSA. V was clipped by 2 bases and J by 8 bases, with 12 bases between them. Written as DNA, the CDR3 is TGTGCCAGCAGCTTAAAACAGGGTTCCGGCTACACCTTC. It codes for CASSLKQGSGYTF. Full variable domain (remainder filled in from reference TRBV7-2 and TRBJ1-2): GAGVSQSPSNKVTEKGKDVELRCDPISGHTALYWYRQSLGQGLEFLIYFQGNSAPDKSGLPSDRFSAERTGGSVSTLTIQRTQQEDSAVYLCASSLKQGSGYTFGSGTRLTVV.

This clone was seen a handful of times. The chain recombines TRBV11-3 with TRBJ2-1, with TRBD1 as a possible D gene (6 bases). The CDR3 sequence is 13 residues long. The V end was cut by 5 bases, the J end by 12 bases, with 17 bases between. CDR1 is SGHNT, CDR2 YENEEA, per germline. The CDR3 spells CASSHLDRTPQFF. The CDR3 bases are TGTGCCAGCAGCCACCTAGACAGGACACCGCAGTTCTTC.

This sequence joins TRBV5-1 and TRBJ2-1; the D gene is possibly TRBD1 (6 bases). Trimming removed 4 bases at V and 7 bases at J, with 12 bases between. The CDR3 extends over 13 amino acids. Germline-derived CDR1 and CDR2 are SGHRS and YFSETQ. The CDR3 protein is CASSQPQGNEQFF. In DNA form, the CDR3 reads TGCGCCAGCAGCCAACCCCAGGGGAATGAGCAGTTCTTC.